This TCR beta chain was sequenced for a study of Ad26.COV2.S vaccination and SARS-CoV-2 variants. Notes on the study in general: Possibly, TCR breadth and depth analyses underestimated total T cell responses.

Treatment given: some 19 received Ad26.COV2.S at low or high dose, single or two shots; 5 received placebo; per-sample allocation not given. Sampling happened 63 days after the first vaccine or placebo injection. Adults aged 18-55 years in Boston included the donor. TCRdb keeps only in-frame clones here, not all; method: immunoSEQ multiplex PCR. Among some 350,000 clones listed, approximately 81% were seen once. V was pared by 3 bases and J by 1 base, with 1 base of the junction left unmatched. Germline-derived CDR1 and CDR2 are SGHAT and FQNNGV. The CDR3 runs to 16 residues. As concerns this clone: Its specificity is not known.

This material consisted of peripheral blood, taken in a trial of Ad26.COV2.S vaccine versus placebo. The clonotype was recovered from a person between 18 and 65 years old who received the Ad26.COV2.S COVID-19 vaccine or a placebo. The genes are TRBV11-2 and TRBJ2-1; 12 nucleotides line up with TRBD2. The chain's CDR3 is CASSLLAGGSYNEQFF. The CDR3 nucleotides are TGTGCCAGCAGCTTGCTAGCGGGAGGGTCCTACAATGAGCAGTTCTTC.